Below, 21 T cell receptor beta chains from the same sample are listed, as sequenced in a study of patients and donors after allogeneic stem cell transplantation. From the RT-PCR reads, TCRdb called clonotypes with MiXCR, one entry per CDR3 protein. This sample carries approximately 200,000 distinct CDR3 sequences, roughly 15% of them seen once, and the ten largest clones take roughly 11%. Sequenced input: blood, either unsorted or a sorted T cell fraction (not recorded which). The receptors here all came from a human donor who was either an allogeneic HSCT recipient or a stem cell or donor lymphocyte infusion donor (not recorded which). It is not recorded whose cells these are; they may come from a transplant donor.

This clonotype was recorded a few times. J is TRBJ2-4 and V is TRBV6-5; 10 nucleotides align to TRBD1. Trimming cost V 4 bases and J 8 bases; bases outside gene matches: 5. This CDR3 has 14 amino acids. Germline assignment: CDR1 MNHEY and CDR2 SVGAGI. The CDR3: CASSSSGQGDIQYF. In nucleotides, the CDR3 is TGTGCCAGCAGTTCCTCCGGACAGGGGGACATTCAGTACTTC.

This clonotype came up many times. This chain uses TRBV29-1 with TRBJ2-5; 7 nucleotides agree with TRBD1. CDR1 and CDR2 (germline): SQVTM, ANQGSEA. V was pared by 2 bases and J by 4 bases, with 10 bases of the junction left unmatched. The CDR3 consists of 15 residues. The CDR3 loop reads CSVELERGRAETQYF. The CDR3, as DNA: TGCAGCGTTGAATTAGAGAGGGGGCGAGCAGAGACCCAGTACTTC.

The chain recombines TRBV10-3 with TRBJ2-2; a possible D gene is TRBD1 (5 bases). CDR1 and CDR2 (germline): ENHRY, SYGVKD. This CDR3 has 18 amino acids. Trimming removed 0 bases at V and 4 bases at J, with 18 bases between. CDR3 in DNA: TGTGCCATCAGTGAGTCATTCGCAGGGCCAACAACCACCGGGGAGCTGTTTTTT. Protein: CAISESFAGPTTTGELFF.

V is TRBV14 and J is TRBJ2-1; no firm D call. The germline V gene has CDR1 SGHDN and CDR2 FVKESK. The CDR3 sequence is 15 residues long. The V end lost 0 bases, the J end lost 3 bases, and 9 bases lay between the germline ends. The CDR3 spells CASSQDFAFYNEQFF. The CDR3 coding sequence is TGTGCCAGCAGCCAAGATTTCGCATTCTACAATGAGCAGTTCTTC.

A few counts support this clonotype. This rearrangement joins TRBV20-1 to TRBJ2-5; perhaps TRBD1 as D (5 bases). The CDR3 has 13 residues. V lost 5 bases and J 5 bases, leaving 15 bases between the germline ends. CDR1 and CDR2 from the germline V gene are DFQATT and SNEGSKA (reference sequence). Here the CDR3 reads CSAGRVGQETQYF. The CDR3 nucleotides read TGCAGTGCTGGCAGGGTGGGTCAGGAGACCCAGTACTTC.

At least ten counts were recorded for this clonotype. This chain uses TRBV20-1 with TRBJ1-1; D is unclear. The V end lost 4 bases, the J end lost 1 base, and 7 bases lay between the germline ends. The CDR3 has 12 amino acids. Germline-derived CDR1 and CDR2 are DFQATT and SNEGSKA (reference sequence). CDR3 in amino acids: CSAIRQNTEAFF. For the CDR3, the DNA is TGCAGTGCTATCCGACAGAACACTGAAGCTTTCTTT.

In its sample, this clonotype was seen many times. The chain uses TRBV20-1 and TRBJ2-7; no firm D call. This CDR3 spans 14 amino acids. From germline, CDR1 is DFQATT and CDR2 SNEGSKA (reference sequence). V was cut by 3 bases and J by 1 base, with 13 bases left in between. CDR3: CSASDVLRSYEQYF. Here the CDR3 DNA reads TGCAGTGCTAGCGATGTCCTGCGGTCCTACGAGCAGTACTTC.

This clonotype appeared a few times. CDR3 loop: CASSELAIGGGRADTQYF. The CDR3 coding sequence is TGTGCCAGCAGTGAACTTGCGATCGGTGGGGGGAGGGCAGATACGCAGTATTTT. V gene TRBV6-1 combines with J gene TRBJ2-3; TRBD2 aligns across 7 bases. CDR3 length: 18 amino acids. V trimming: 2 bases; J trimming: 4 bases; junction bases outside the gene matches: 15. CDR1 is MNHNS, CDR2 SASEGT, per germline.

This clonotype was picked up many times. The J gene is TRBJ2-7, the V gene TRBV7-3; D gene unclear. Germline CDR1 and CDR2: SGHTA and FQGTGA. This CDR3 is built from 12 residues. Deletions cut 1 base from V and 7 bases from J, with 8 bases between. CDR3 region: CASSLRKGEQYF. CDR3 coding DNA: TGTGCCAGCAGCTTAAGAAAGGGAGAGCAGTACTTC.

The chain recombines TRBV29-1 with TRBJ1-6; 10 bases agree with TRBD1. The CDR3 loop spans 15 amino acids. The germline CDR1 and CDR2 sequences are SQVTM and ANQGSEA. V lost 6 bases and J lost 7; bases outside the gene matches: 9. The DNA for the CDR3 is TGCAGCGTGCCGACCGGGACAGGGGAAAATTCACCCCTCCACTTT. Encoded protein: CSVPTGTGENSPLHF.

The CDR3 nucleotides are TGTGCCAGCAGCCAAAGATGGGAGACCCAGTACTTC. Translated, it gives CASSQRWETQYF. This chain joins TRBV6-6 and TRBJ2-5, with D unresolved. V was clipped by 6 bases and J by 5 bases, with 10 bases between them. The CDR3 loop spans 12 amino acids. Germline CDR1 and CDR2: MNHNY and SVGAGI (reference sequence).

The chain combines TRBV6-5 with TRBJ2-5; no clear D gene. The CDR3 totals 12 residues. V gave up 6 bases and J gave up 7 bases, with 12 bases separating them. The germline CDR1 and CDR2 sequences are MNHEY and SVGAGI. CDR3: CASSPGVGTQYF. DNA of the CDR3: TGTGCCAGCAGCCCTGGGGTAGGGACCCAGTACTTC.

The gene calls are TRBV28 and TRBJ1-6, with TRBD1 as a possible D gene (6 bases). The V gene lost 6 bases and the J gene lost 4 bases, with 13 bases spanning the gap. In germline, CDR1 is MDHEN, CDR2 SYDVKM. CDR3 length: 15 residues. The DNA for the CDR3 is TGTGCCAGCAGCCTCCGGGGGCCTTATAATTCACCCCTCCACTTT. Translating gives CASSLRGPYNSPLHF.

This chain links TRBV7-8 with TRBJ1-1; 10 bases fit TRBD1. The length of the CDR3 is 15 residues. J gave up 1 base and V 4 bases, and 3 bases lay outside the gene matches. Germline values: CDR1 SGHVS, CDR2 FQNEAQ. CDR3 in DNA: TGTGCCAGCAGCTACCGGGACAGGGGGAACACTGAAGCTTTCTTT. Translation: CASSYRDRGNTEAFF.

The chain carries TRBV20-1 and TRBJ1-3; D remains ambiguous. The CDR3 covers 17 residues. The germline V and J ends were trimmed by 0 bases and 0 bases, with 15 bases remaining between them. Germline CDR1 DFQATT, CDR2 SNEGSKA (reference sequence). CDR3 residues: CSARDVGRSLSGNTIYF. The CDR3 DNA sequence: TGCAGTGCTAGAGATGTCGGCCGATCACTCTCTGGAAACACCATATATTTT.

V gene TRBV7-8 combines with J gene TRBJ2-7, with 12 nucleotides matching TRBD2. The J segment lost 7 bases and the V segment lost 3 bases, leaving 4 bases of the junction unmatched. Germline-derived CDR1 and CDR2 are SGHVS and FQNEAQ. The CDR3 is 14 amino acids. CDR3 in DNA: TGTGCCAGCAGCTTCCGACTAGCGGGGGCAGAGCAGTACTTC. Translation gives CASSFRLAGAEQYF. The variable domain in full, with the rest retrieved from reference TRBV7-8 and TRBJ2-7, is GAGVSQSPRYKVAKRGQDVALRCDPISGHVSLFWYQQALGQGPEFLTYFQNEAQLDKSGLPSDRFFAERPEGSVSTLKIQRTQQEDSAVYLCASSFRLAGAEQYFGPGTRLTVT.

This chain joins TRBV6-1 and TRBJ1-1, with D possibly being TRBD1 (5 bases). The ends were cut back, 6 bases at V and 5 bases at J, with 19 bases in the middle. The CDR3 extends over 15 amino acids. CDR1 MNHNS and CDR2 SASEGT come from the germline V gene. CDR3 residues: CASSGGGRVGTEAFF. The CDR3 DNA sequence: TGTGCCAGCAGCGGGGGGGGGAGGGTTGGAACTGAAGCTTTCTTT.

This clonotype showed up just a few times. The chain employs TRBV2 and TRBJ1-5, with 7 bases that match TRBD1. CDR1 is SNHLY and CDR2 is FYNNEI in the germline V gene. The CDR3 length is 13 residues. Germline trimming cut 4 bases from V and 8 bases from J; bases unmatched to any gene: 5. The DNA for the CDR3 is TGTGCCAGCAGTGCAGGGGGAGTGAAGCCCCAGCATTTT. Protein: CASSAGGVKPQHF.

The rearrangement links TRBV19 to TRBJ1-2; 7 bases agree with TRBD1. The CDR3 length is 17 residues. The germline gives CDR1 LNHDA, CDR2 SQIVND (reference sequence). V gave up 7 bases and J gave up 5 bases; unmatched junction bases: 19. Written as DNA, the CDR3 is TGTGCCAGTATGATCCGGGACAGCCTACGAGGCGGGTATGGCTACACCTTC. It yields the protein CASMIRDSLRGGYGYTF.

This clonotype has at least ten counts. The chain links TRBV5-1 to TRBJ2-2; a weak D match, TRBD2 (5 bases). Germline CDR1 reads SGHRS; CDR2 reads YFSETQ. Deletions cut 0 bases from V and 2 bases from J, with 11 bases between. The CDR3 is made up of 16 amino acids. The CDR3 reads CASSLGPSRNTGELFF. The CDR3 nucleotides are TGCGCCAGCAGCTTGGGACCTAGCAGAAACACCGGGGAGCTGTTTTTT.

This clonotype showed up many times. The CDR3 here is CATSKARARDTGELFF. The CDR3 coding sequence is TGTGCCACCAGCAAAGCGCGGGCCAGGGACACCGGGGAGCTGTTTTTT. V is TRBV15 and J is TRBJ2-2; D is possibly TRBD1 or TRBD2 (5 bases each). Germline V gene lookup returns CDR1 LNHNV and CDR2 YYDKDF (reference sequence). The CDR3 contains 16 residues. V lost 4 bases and J 3 bases, leaving 15 bases between the germline ends.